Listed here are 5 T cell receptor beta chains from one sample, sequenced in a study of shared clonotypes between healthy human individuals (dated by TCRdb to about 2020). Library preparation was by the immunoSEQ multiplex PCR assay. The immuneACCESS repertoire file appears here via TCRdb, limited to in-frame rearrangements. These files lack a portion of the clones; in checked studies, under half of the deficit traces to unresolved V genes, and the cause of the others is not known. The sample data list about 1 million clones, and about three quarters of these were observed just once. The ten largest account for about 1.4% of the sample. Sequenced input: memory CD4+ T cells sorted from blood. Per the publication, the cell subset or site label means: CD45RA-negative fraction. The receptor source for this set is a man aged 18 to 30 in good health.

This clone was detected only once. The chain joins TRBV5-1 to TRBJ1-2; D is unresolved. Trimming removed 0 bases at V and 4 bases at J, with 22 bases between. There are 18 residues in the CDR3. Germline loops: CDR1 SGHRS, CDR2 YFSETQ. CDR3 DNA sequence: TGCGCCAGCAGCTTGGTCACAGCAGCCCAACTCACCTTCTATGGCTACACCTTC. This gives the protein CASSLVTAAQLTFYGYTF.

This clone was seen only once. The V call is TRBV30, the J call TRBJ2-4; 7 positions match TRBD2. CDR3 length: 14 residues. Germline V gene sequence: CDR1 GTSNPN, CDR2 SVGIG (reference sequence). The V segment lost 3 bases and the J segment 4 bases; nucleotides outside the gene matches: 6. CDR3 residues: CAWRGAGAKNIQYF. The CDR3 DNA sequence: TGTGCCTGGAGAGGGGCGGGAGCGAAAAACATTCAGTACTTC.

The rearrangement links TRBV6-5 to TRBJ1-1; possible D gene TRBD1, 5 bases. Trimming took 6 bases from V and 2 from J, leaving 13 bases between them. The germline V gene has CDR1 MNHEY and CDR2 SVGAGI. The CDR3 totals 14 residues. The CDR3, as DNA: TGTGCCAGCAGGTCAGGGAATCGAAACACTGAAGCTTTCTTT. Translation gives CASRSGNRNTEAFF.

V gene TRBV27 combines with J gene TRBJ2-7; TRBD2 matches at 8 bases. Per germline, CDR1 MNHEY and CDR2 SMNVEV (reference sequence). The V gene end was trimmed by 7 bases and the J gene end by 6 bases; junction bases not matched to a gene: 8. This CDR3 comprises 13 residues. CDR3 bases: TGTGCCAGCACCTCTAGCGGGTTAAGCGAGCAGTACTTC. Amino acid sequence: CASTSSGLSEQYF.

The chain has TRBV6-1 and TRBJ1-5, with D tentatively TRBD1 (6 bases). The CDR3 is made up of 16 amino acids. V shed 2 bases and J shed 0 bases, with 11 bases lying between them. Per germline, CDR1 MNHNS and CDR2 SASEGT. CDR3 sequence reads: CASSEQGRNSNQPQHF. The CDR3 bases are TGTGCCAGCAGTGAACAGGGGAGAAATAGCAATCAGCCCCAGCATTTT.